These 8 T cell receptor beta chains share one sample of origin, sequenced in a study of T-cell reconstitution after alpha-beta-depleted transplantation in children. Molecular barcoding with unique molecular identifiers was used for the TCRbeta library. TCRdb used MiXCR to reprocess the PCR reads, holding one entry per CDR3 protein. Of more than 85,000 distinct CDR3 sequences listed, approximately 10% were seen once; the top ten hold 8%. The sample here was PBMCs from the stem cell graft donor, taken from the stem cell graft. These receptors were collected from a human donor who donated a stem cell graft to a child with acute lymphoblastic leukemia.

This clonotype has ten or more counts. This chain joins TRBV20-1 and TRBJ2-5; perhaps TRBD1 as D (5 bases). Trimming took off 6 bases at V and 0 bases at J, with 11 bases between the two ends. The CDR3 loop spans 13 amino acids. Germline loops: CDR1 DFQATT, CDR2 SNEGSKA (reference sequence). DNA for the CDR3: TGCAGTGCCCCGAGACAGAACCAAGAGACCCAGTACTTC. Translation gives CSAPRQNQETQYF.

This clonotype was observed once. The V gene is TRBV5-6, the J gene TRBJ2-7; D is undetermined. The V and J ends lost 9 bases and 3 bases respectively, with 16 bases between them. Germline-derived CDR1 and CDR2 are SGHDT and YYEEEE. The CDR3 sequence is 13 residues long. The CDR3 sequence is CAMSLTRIYEQYF. The CDR3 nucleotides read TGTGCCATGAGCTTGACCAGAATCTACGAGCAGTACTTC.

This rearrangement joins TRBV6-2 or TRBV6-3 to TRBJ2-7; 11 nucleotides align to TRBD2. With V trimmed by 10 bases and J by 5 bases, 19 bases remained unmatched. This CDR3 spans 17 amino acids. Germline V CDR1 and CDR2: MNHEY, SVGEGT. CDR3 coding DNA: TGTGCCATCCGGGACAGGTTAACTAGCGGGAGTTCTGACGAGCAGTACTTC. Amino acids: CAIRDRLTSGSSDEQYF.

This clonotype was counted ten times or more. This rearrangement joins TRBV12-3 or TRBV12-4 to TRBJ1-5; D ambiguous. The CDR3 runs to 19 residues. V was trimmed by 3 bases and J by 0 bases, leaving 21 bases between them. As DNA, the CDR3 is TGTGCCAGCAGTTTTATAGTTGCGGATGGAGAACTTAGCAATCAGCCCCAGCATTTT. This sequence encodes CASSFIVADGELSNQPQHF.

This clonotype showed up many times. The rearrangement joins TRBV4-3 to TRBJ2-3, with 10 positions matching TRBD2. This CDR3 has 14 amino acids. Germline V gives CDR1 LGHNA, CDR2 YSLEER. J was trimmed by 5 bases and V by 5 bases; bases with no gene match: 4. The CDR3 is CASSVSGGGDTQYF. The DNA of the CDR3 is TGCGCCAGCAGCGTGAGCGGGGGGGGAGATACGCAGTATTTT.

To note about this clonotype: A read error may be the cause here, since a much bigger clone is one base away. This chain uses TRBV29-1 with TRBJ1-1; a possible D gene is TRBD1 (5 bases). CDR3 length: 12 residues. Germline V CDR1 and CDR2: SQVTM, ANQGSEA. Here the CDR3 reads CGVGGGNTEAFF. The CDR3 DNA follows: TGCGGCGTTGGGGGAGGGAACACTGAAGCTTTCTTT.

This clonotype was observed at least ten times. V and J are TRBV7-2 and TRBJ1-1; 10 bases line up with TRBD1. Germline assignment: CDR1 SGHTA and CDR2 FQGNSA. V was pared by 5 bases and J by 1 base, with 4 bases of the junction left unmatched. The CDR3 contains 15 residues. CDR3 protein: CASSMDRGANTEAFF. The CDR3 nucleotides read TGTGCCAGCAGCATGGACAGGGGGGCGAACACTGAAGCTTTCTTT.

Worth noting for this clonotype: A read error is possible here, since a much larger clone lies one base away. Here the CDR3 reads CASSEPVWIHWQYF. The CDR3 DNA reads as TGTGCCAGCAGTGAACCTGTGTGGATCCACTGGCAGTACTTC. The genes are TRBV6-1 and TRBJ2-7; no clear D gene. V was shortened by 2 bases and J by 9 bases, with 17 bases between the two germline ends. The germline V gene encodes CDR1 MNHNS and CDR2 SASEGT. The CDR3 has 14 residues.